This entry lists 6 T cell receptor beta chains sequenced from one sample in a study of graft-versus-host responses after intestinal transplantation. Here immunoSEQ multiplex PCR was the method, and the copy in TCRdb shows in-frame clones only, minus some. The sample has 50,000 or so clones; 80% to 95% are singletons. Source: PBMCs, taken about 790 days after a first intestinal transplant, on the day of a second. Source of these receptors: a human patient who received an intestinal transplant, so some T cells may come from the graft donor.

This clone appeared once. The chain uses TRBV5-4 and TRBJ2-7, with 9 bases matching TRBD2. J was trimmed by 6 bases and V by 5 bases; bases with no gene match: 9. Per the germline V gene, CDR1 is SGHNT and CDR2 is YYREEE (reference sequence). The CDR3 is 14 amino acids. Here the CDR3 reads CASRHGTSISEQYF. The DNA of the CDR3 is TGTGCCAGCAGGCACGGGACTAGCATCTCCGAGCAGTACTTC.

The CDR3 here is CASSPRLADYEQYF. The CDR3 DNA sequence: TGTGCCAGCAGCCCCCGACTAGCGGACTACGAGCAGTACTTC. The V and J genes are TRBV9 and TRBJ2-7; 9 bases fit TRBD2. The CDR3 consists of 14 residues. CDR1 is SGDLS and CDR2 is YYNGEE in the germline V gene. The ends lost 4 bases at V and 3 bases at J; junction bases unmatched: 5.

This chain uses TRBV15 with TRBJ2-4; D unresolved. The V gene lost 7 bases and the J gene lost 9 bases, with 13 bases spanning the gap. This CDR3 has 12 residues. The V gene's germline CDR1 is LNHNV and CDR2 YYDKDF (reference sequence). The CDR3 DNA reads TGTGCCACCACCGGGCCCCCTAGCATTCAGTACTTC. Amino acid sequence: CATTGPPSIQYF.

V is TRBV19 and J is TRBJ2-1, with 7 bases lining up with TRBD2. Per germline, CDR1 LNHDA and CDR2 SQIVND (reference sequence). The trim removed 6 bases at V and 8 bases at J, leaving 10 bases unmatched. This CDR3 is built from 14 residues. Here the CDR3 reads CASSWTSSSHEQFF. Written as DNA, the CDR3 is TGTGCCAGTAGCTGGACTAGTTCGAGCCATGAGCAGTTCTTC. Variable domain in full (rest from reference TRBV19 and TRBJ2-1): DGGITQSPKYLFRKEGQNVTLSCEQNLNHDAMYWYRQDPGQGLRLIYYSQIVNDFQKGDIAEGYSVSREKKESFPLTVTSAQKNPTAFYLCASSWTSSSHEQFFGPGTRLTVL.

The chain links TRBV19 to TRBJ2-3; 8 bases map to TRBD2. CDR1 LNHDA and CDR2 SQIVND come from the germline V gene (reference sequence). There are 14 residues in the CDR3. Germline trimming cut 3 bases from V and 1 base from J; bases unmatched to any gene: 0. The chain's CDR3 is CASSISGGTDTQYF. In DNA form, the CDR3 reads TGTGCCAGTAGTATTAGCGGGGGCACAGATACGCAGTATTTT. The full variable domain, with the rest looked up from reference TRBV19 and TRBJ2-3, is DGGITQSPKYLFRKEGQNVTLSCEQNLNHDAMYWYRQDPGQGLRLIYYSQIVNDFQKGDIAEGYSVSREKKESFPLTVTSAQKNPTAFYLCASSISGGTDTQYFGPGTRLTVL.

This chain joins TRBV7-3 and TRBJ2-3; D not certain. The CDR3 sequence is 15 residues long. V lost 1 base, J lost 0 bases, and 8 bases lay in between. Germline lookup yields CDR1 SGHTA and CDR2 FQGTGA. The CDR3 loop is CASSLNRASTDTQYF. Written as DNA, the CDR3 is TGTGCCAGCAGCTTAAATAGGGCCAGCACAGATACGCAGTATTTT.